The present T cell receptor beta chain was sequenced within a study of blood T cell repertoires in COVID-19. Looking at the study overall: Samples came from the United States, Italy and Spain, spanning acute and convalescent COVID-19. The analysed material was cDNA or gDNA that came from T cells, B-cell-depleted T cells, or PBMCs.

Original handling: Estimates of nucleated cell counts were drawn from the amplification of reference gene primers. Using immunoSEQ multiplex PCR, the repertoire was profiled, and TCRdb retains in-frame clones only, with some absent. V, J and clone size are taken as reported in that table, and D and trimming were inferred from the DNA itself. Among about 230,000 clones listed, around 80% were seen once. Source material: peripheral blood. This TCR was sampled from a man aged 35 to 55 with active or convalescent COVID-19.

CDR3 in amino acids: CASSLGGGNSNTGELFF. The CDR3 DNA reads TGCGCCAGCAGCTTGGGAGGCGGGAACTCGAACACCGGGGAGCTGTTTTTT. The chain recombines TRBV5-1 with TRBJ2-2, with D maybe TRBD2 (6 bases). In germline, CDR1 is SGHRS, CDR2 YFSETQ. The CDR3 is 17 residues long. V lost 0 bases to trimming and J lost 0 bases, with 12 bases between them.